These 23 T cell receptor beta chains share one sample of origin, sequenced in a study of blood T cell repertoires in COVID-19 (dated by TCRdb to 2019 to 2021). The library relied on the immunoSEQ multiplex PCR assay. TCRdb took over this immuneACCESS table, retaining in-frame rearrangements with V and J assigned. Such tables are incomplete; in checked studies, under half of the missing clones stem from an unresolved V gene, and the remainder is unexplained. A total of roughly 360,000 clones appear in this sample, over 75% of them only once. Roughly 0.97% of the sample is held by the ten biggest clonotypes. The source material was PBMCs or T cells enriched from blood (not recorded which). The receptors derive from a woman in her twenties or thirties with acute COVID-19.

The rearrangement joins TRBV18 to TRBJ2-7, with 7 bases that match TRBD1. Germline CDR1 and CDR2: KGHSH and LQKENI. The CDR3 runs 17 residues. The ends lost 1 base at V and 2 bases at J; junction bases unmatched: 11. The CDR3 region is CASSPRGFGTVTYEQYF. DNA for the CDR3: TGTGCCAGCTCACCACGCGGTTTTGGGACAGTGACCTACGAGCAGTACTTC.

The V and J genes are TRBV5-1 and TRBJ1-2; D call uncertain. Germline lookup yields CDR1 SGHRS and CDR2 YFSETQ. The germline V and J ends were trimmed by 0 bases and 7 bases, with 13 bases remaining between them. The CDR3 contains 14 residues. The CDR3 sequence is CASSLAWGGSGYTF. CDR3 DNA: TGCGCCAGCAGCTTGGCTTGGGGAGGCTCTGGCTACACCTTC.

V gene TRBV2 combines with J gene TRBJ2-7; 9 positions agree with TRBD1. Per the germline V gene, CDR1 is SNHLY and CDR2 is FYNNEI. This CDR3 is built from 14 residues. The J segment lost 6 bases and the V segment lost 6 bases, leaving 9 bases of the junction unmatched. The CDR3 DNA reads TGTGCCAGCAGACCGAACAGGGGGCAGAGCGAGCAGTACTTC. The encoded protein is CASRPNRGQSEQYF. Complete variable domain (other parts from reference TRBV2 and TRBJ2-7): EPEVTQTPSHQVTQMGQEVILRCVPISNHLYFYWYRQILGQKVEFLVSFYNNEISEKSEIFDDQFSVERPDGSNFTLKIRSTKLEDSAMYFCASRPNRGQSEQYFGPGTRLTVT.

The rearrangement joins TRBV25-1 to TRBJ1-1; TRBD1 matches 8 bases. J gave up 0 bases and V 1 base, and 10 bases lay outside the gene matches. This CDR3 is built from 18 residues. Germline values: CDR1 MGHDK, CDR2 SYGVNS. The CDR3 loop reads CASSEWRGQGALNTEAFF. Here the CDR3 DNA reads TGTGCCAGCAGTGAATGGCGGGGGCAGGGGGCCTTGAACACTGAAGCTTTCTTT.

This clone was found a few times. The chain carries TRBV6-5 and TRBJ2-2, with D maybe TRBD2 (6 bases). Germline V gene data show CDR1 as MNHEY and CDR2 as SVGAGI. Between the trimmed V and J ends, which lost 0 bases and 7 bases, there was a span of 12 bases. This CDR3 is 15 amino acids long. The CDR3 DNA follows: TGTGCCAGCAGTTACTCGTTCGGGGGATACGGGGAGCTGTTTTTT. Translating gives CASSYSFGGYGELFF.

The CDR3 protein is CASSQGFGQGNNQPQHF. The DNA for the CDR3 is TGTGCCAGCAGCCAAGGGTTCGGGCAGGGGAACAATCAGCCCCAGCATTTT. The chain employs TRBV3-1 (or the pseudogene TRBV3-2) and TRBJ1-5; D possibly corresponds to TRBD1 (6 bases). Trimming cost V 1 base and J 3 bases, with 16 bases left between them. This CDR3 spans 17 amino acids. CDR1 is LGHDT, CDR2 YNNKEL, per germline (reference sequence).

CDR3 residues: CASSFSGTGGDSPLHF. DNA for the CDR3: TGCGCCAGCAGCTTCTCCGGGACAGGGGGGGATTCACCCCTCCACTTT. V usage is TRBV5-1 and J usage is TRBJ1-6, with 11 bases matching TRBD1. The germline CDR1 and CDR2 sequences are SGHRS and YFSETQ. V lost 2 bases, J lost 8 bases, and 6 bases stayed unmatched. This CDR3 is 16 amino acids long.

This clone occurred once. CDR3 loop: CASAGVEGSYEQYF. The CDR3 nucleotides read TGTGCCAGCGCGGGAGTAGAGGGATCCTACGAGCAGTACTTC. This chain joins TRBV19 and TRBJ2-7; 7 bases line up with TRBD2. V lost 9 bases and J lost 1; bases outside the gene matches: 9. CDR1 and CDR2 (germline): LNHDA, SQIVND (reference sequence). This CDR3 has 14 amino acids.

V is TRBV29-1 and J is TRBJ2-7; a possible D gene is TRBD1 (5 bases). This CDR3 has 12 amino acids. CDR1 and CDR2 from the germline V gene are SQVTM and ANQGSEA. Trimming left V 4 bases short and J 6 bases short, with 13 bases between. CDR3 protein: CSVVSAGREQYF. The CDR3 nucleotides are TGCAGCGTTGTCTCGGCAGGGCGCGAGCAGTACTTC.

This chain joins TRBV2 and TRBJ1-2, with a possible D match to TRBD1 (6 bases). Germline-derived CDR1 and CDR2 are SNHLY and FYNNEI. The V gene lost 6 bases and the J gene lost 4 bases, with 15 bases spanning the gap. This CDR3 is 14 amino acids long. DNA of the CDR3: TGTGCCAGCAGAACAGGGAATTACGGCTATGGCTACACCTTC. Protein sequence: CASRTGNYGYGYTF.

The genes are TRBV9 and TRBJ2-2, with 12 bases lining up with TRBD2. Looked up from germline, CDR1 is SGDLS and CDR2 is YYNGEE. The V gene end was trimmed by 6 bases and the J gene end by 6 bases; junction bases not matched to a gene: 3. The CDR3 extends over 14 amino acids. The CDR3 DNA reads TGTGCCAGCACCAGGACTAGCGGGGCCGGGGAGCTGTTTTTT. It specifies CASTRTSGAGELFF.

The V and J genes are TRBV25-1 and TRBJ1-1; D ambiguous. From germline, CDR1 is MGHDK and CDR2 SYGVNS. The CDR3 loop spans 13 amino acids. V lost 8 bases, J lost 6 bases, and 16 bases lay in between. The CDR3 spells CASESLAGAEAFF. CDR3 DNA: TGTGCCAGCGAGAGCCTCGCGGGCGCTGAAGCTTTCTTT.

CDR3: CASSAGQGPSYEQYF. The DNA of the CDR3 is TGTGCCAGCAGCGCAGGACAGGGGCCCTCCTACGAGCAGTACTTC. The V and J genes are TRBV7-2 and TRBJ2-7; TRBD1 aligns across 9 bases. V shed 5 bases, J shed 0 bases, and the junction held 5 bases outside the gene matches. Germline V gene lookup returns CDR1 SGHTA and CDR2 FQGNSA. This CDR3 has 15 residues.

This chain links TRBV19 with TRBJ2-3, with D unresolved. Germline V gene sequence: CDR1 LNHDA, CDR2 SQIVND (reference sequence). CDR3 size: 14 residues. V gave up 5 bases and J gave up 0 bases, with 9 bases separating them. This chain's CDR3 is CASSLTASTDTQYF. In nucleotides, the CDR3 is TGTGCCAGTAGTTTAACAGCTAGCACAGATACGCAGTATTTT.

On this clone itself: The same CDR3 arises from other DNA sequences in this sample as well. This chain links TRBV27 with TRBJ1-1, with no clear D. CDR1 and CDR2 (germline): MNHEY, SMNVEV (reference sequence). Trimming removed 6 bases from V and 1 base from J, with 6 bases in between. The CDR3 runs to 12 residues. This CDR3 reads CASRTGNTEAFF. CDR3 nucleotides: TGTGCCAGCAGGACGGGGAACACTGAAGCTTTCTTT.

CDR3 amino acids: CASPRAGTNLTYNEQFF. The CDR3 nucleotides read TGTGCCAGTCCTAGGGCGGGGACCAACCTCACCTACAATGAGCAGTTCTTC. V gene TRBV21-1 combines with J gene TRBJ2-1; the table gives TRBD2 as D, unverified against the DNA. TRBV21-1 is a pseudogene. CDR3 length equals 17 residues.

The genes are TRBV7-9 and TRBJ2-1, with 12 bases identical to TRBD2. The CDR3 runs 16 residues. Germline CDR1 SEHNR, CDR2 FQNEAQ (reference sequence). V lost 4 bases, J lost 4 bases, and 5 bases stayed unmatched. CDR3 nucleotides: TGTGCCAGCAGCTCTAGCGGGGGGGAGCTATACAATGAGCAGTTCTTC. Its translation is CASSSSGGELYNEQFF.

The chain has TRBV5-8 and TRBJ1-5; 7 bases agree with TRBD1. Germline-derived CDR1 and CDR2 are SGHTS and YDEGEE. This CDR3 is 17 amino acids long. J gave up 0 bases and V 3 bases, and 9 bases lay outside the gene matches. CDR3 in DNA: TGTGCCAGCAGCTCCCGAGCAGGGGGAAGTAGCAATCAGCCCCAGCATTTT. It is translated as CASSSRAGGSSNQPQHF.

J is TRBJ2-7 and V is TRBV27, with 10 bases aligning to TRBD1. The CDR3 is 15 amino acids. The ends lost 3 bases at V and 6 bases at J; junction bases unmatched: 8. Per the germline V gene, CDR1 is MNHEY and CDR2 is SMNVEV (reference sequence). The CDR3 here is CASSLAGTGEGEQYF. The CDR3, as DNA: TGTGCCAGCAGTTTGGCCGGGACAGGGGAAGGCGAGCAGTACTTC.

The chain joins TRBV7-2 to TRBJ2-2; 9 bases fit TRBD1. This CDR3 contains 17 residues. Germline CDR1 SGHTA, CDR2 FQGNSA. V shed 4 bases and J 5 bases; nucleotides not matched to a gene: 11. In nucleotides, the CDR3 is TGTGCCAGCAGCTCCTATCCGGGACAGGGTGCAACCGGGGAGCTGTTTTTT. This sequence encodes CASSSYPGQGATGELFF. Together with reference TRBV7-2 and TRBJ2-2, the CDR3 gives the full variable domain: GAGVSQSPSNKVTEKGKDVELRCDPISGHTALYWYRQSLGQGLEFLIYFQGNSAPDKSGLPSDRFSAERTGGSVSTLTIQRTQQEDSAVYLCASSSYPGQGATGELFFGEGSRLTVL.

The V call is TRBV24-1, the J call TRBJ2-1, with 12 bases identical to TRBD1. The ends lost 4 bases at V and 8 bases at J; junction bases unmatched: 8. The CDR3 totals 16 residues. Per germline, CDR1 KGHDR and CDR2 SFDVKD. The CDR3 loop reads CATSDKPGQGAYEQFF. The CDR3, as DNA: TGTGCCACCAGTGACAAACCGGGACAGGGGGCCTATGAGCAGTTCTTC.

The chain is built from TRBV12-3 or TRBV12-4 and TRBJ2-7; D is unresolved. The CDR3 runs to 11 residues. V shed 2 bases and J shed 7 bases, with 6 bases lying between them. In nucleotides, the CDR3 is TGTGCCAGCAGTTTAAGGAGTGAGCAGTACTTC. Translating gives CASSLRSEQYF.

This clone was recorded a few times. The DNA of the CDR3 is TGTGCCAGCAGCCCGGGACAGGTTAACACCGGGGAGCTGTTTTTT. This sequence encodes CASSPGQVNTGELFF. The chain recombines TRBV7-3 with TRBJ2-2, with 8 bases lining up with TRBD1. The V and J ends lost 5 bases and 2 bases, in that order; junction bases with no gene match: 4. The CDR3 loop spans 15 amino acids. CDR1 is SGHTA, CDR2 FQGTGA, per germline.